The T cell receptor beta chain under discussion was sequenced for a study of control samples from healthy donors and cancer patients (dated by TCRdb to the early 2020s). This clone appeared a single time. What antigen it recognizes has not been identified. The record has no base qualities; no much larger clone is one base away. The V end loses 1 base and the J end loses 1 base, and a stretch of 10 bases separates them. From the cysteine up to the phenylalanine, the CDR3 has a length of 15 residues. Here the CDR3 DNA is all that survives: 45 bases in frame from base 1. CDR1 and CDR2, per the germline V gene, are SGHTA and FQGNSA. The library was produced with the immunoSEQ multiplex PCR assay. In its TCRdb copy, this immuneACCESS table keeps in-frame sequences only and misses some clones. Where compared with another copy, unresolved V genes explain less than half of these, and the others have no known cause. This sample holds 140,000 or so clones; around 90% were observed only once. The ten largest clones represent more than 4% of the sample.

The chain is assembled from TRBV7-2 and TRBJ1-1, with the D gene uncertain. This sequence originates from a man aged 30 to 39 in good health. The sequencing input was blood. Here is the DNA: TGTGCCAGCAGCTTAGTAGGCCAGAAGAACACTGAAGCTTTCTTT. It specifies CASSLVGQKNTEAFF. Beyond the CDR3, the reference TRBV7-2 and TRBJ1-1 genes provide the residues; the full variable domain reads: GAGVSQSPSNKVTEKGKDVELRCDPISGHTALYWYRQSLGQGLEFLIYFQGNSAPDKSGLPSDRFSAERTGGSVSTLTIQRTQQEDSAVYLCASSLVGQKNTEAFFGQGTRLTVV.